The TCR beta chain described here comes from a study of long-term antiretroviral therapy in people with HIV. With survey level as its setting, the immunoSEQ assay was v3.0. Profiled with immunoSEQ multiplex PCR; TCRdb holds only in-frame clones, not every one. Here the sample spans some 18,000 clones, roughly 73% being singletons. Study results and caveats: HIV repertoires spanned narrower CDR3 length ranges than controls.

This clone was seen more than once but under ten times. What it binds is not known. Germline lookup yields CDR1 SGHNT and CDR2 YYREEE (reference sequence). The CDR3 is made up of 14 amino acids. Trimming shortened V by 2 bases and J by 6 bases, and 11 bases separated the two germline ends. The clonotype originates from a man aged 25 to 40 with HIV. The rearrangement joins TRBV5-4 to TRBJ2-2; possible D gene TRBD2, 5 bases. The sequences come from unsorted PBMCs, collected less than 2.2 years before starting antiretroviral therapy. The CDR3 sequence: CASSFFGGAGELFF. CDR3 bases: TGTGCCAGCAGCTTCTTCGGAGGCGCCGGGGAGCTGTTTTTT.